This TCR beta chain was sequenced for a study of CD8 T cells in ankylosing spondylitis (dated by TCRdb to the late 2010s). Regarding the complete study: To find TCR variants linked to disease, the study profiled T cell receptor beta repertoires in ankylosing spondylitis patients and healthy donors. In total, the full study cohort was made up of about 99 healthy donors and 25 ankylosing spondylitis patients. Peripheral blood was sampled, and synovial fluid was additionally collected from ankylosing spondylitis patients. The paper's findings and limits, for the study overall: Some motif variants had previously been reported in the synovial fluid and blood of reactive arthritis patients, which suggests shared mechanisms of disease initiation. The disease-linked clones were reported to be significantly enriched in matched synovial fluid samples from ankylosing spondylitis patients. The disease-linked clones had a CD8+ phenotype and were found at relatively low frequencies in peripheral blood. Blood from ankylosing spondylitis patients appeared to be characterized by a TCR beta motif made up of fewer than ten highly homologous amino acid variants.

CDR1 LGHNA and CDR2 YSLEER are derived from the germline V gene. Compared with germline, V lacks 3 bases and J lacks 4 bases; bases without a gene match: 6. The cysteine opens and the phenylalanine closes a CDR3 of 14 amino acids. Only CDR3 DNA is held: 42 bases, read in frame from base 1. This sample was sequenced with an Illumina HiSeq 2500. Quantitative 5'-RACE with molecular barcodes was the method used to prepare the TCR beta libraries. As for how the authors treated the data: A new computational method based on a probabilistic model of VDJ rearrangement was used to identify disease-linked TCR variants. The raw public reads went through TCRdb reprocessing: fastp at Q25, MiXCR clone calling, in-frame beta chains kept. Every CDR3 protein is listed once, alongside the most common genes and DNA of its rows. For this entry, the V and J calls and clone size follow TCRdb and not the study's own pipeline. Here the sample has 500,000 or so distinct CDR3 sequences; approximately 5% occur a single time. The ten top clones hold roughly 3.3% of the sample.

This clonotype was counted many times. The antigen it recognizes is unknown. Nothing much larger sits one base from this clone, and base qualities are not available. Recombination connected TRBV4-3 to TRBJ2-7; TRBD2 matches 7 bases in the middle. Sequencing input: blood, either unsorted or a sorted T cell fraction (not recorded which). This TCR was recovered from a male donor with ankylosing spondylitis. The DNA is TGCGCCAGCAGCCATGGGGAGGGAAGTTACGAGCAGTACTTC. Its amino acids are CASSHGEGSYEQYF.